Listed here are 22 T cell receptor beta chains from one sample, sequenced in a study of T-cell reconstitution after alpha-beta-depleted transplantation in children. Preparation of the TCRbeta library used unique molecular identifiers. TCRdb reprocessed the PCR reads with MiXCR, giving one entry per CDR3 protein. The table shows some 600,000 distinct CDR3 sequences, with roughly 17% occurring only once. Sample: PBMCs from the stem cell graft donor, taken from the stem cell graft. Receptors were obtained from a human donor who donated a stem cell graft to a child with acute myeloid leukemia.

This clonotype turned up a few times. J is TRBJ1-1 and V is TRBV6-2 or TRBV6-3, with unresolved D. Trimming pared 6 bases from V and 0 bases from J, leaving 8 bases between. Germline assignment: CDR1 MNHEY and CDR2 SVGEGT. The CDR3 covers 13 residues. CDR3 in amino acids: CASRVDVNTEAFF. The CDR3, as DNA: TGTGCCAGCAGGGTAGATGTGAACACTGAAGCTTTCTTT.

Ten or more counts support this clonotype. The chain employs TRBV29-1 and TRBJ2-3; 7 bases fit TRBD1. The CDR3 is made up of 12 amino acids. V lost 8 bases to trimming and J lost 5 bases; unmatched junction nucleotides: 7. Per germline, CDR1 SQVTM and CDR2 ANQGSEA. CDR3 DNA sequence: TGCAGCTCGGGACAGCAAGGAGATACGCAGTATTTT. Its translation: CSSGQQGDTQYF.

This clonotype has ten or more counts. The CDR3 DNA reads TGCAGTGCTAGCCCTATAGACTCTGGGGCCAACGTCCTGACTTTC. Encoded protein: CSASPIDSGANVLTF. V usage is TRBV20-1 and J usage is TRBJ2-6; D unresolved. Germline CDR1 is DFQATT and CDR2 is SNEGSKA (reference sequence). V dropped 3 bases and J dropped 0 bases, with 9 bases sitting between them. This CDR3 has 15 amino acids.

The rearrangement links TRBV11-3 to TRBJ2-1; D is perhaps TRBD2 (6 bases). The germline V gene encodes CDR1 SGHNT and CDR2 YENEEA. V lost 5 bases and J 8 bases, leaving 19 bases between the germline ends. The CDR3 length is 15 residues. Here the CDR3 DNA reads TGTGCCAGCAGCGGAGGGGCAGGGTCTTTCCATGAGCAGTTCTTC. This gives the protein CASSGGAGSFHEQFF.

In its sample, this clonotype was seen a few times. The CDR3 region has the DNA TGTGTCACTTACCTAGGACAGGGCTACAATGAGCAGTTCTTC. It codes for CVTYLGQGYNEQFF. V is TRBV5-5 and J is TRBJ2-1; the match to TRBD1 covers 8 bases. CDR3 size: 14 residues. The germline V gene has CDR1 SGHKS and CDR2 YYEKEE (reference sequence).

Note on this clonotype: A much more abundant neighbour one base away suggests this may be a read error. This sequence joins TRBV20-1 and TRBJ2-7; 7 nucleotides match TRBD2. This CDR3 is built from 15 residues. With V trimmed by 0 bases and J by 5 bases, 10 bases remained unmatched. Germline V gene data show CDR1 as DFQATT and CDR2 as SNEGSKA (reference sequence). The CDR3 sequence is CSARDGLAAADEQYV. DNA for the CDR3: TGCAGTGCTAGAGATGGGCTAGCGGCGGCGGACGAGCAGTACGTC.

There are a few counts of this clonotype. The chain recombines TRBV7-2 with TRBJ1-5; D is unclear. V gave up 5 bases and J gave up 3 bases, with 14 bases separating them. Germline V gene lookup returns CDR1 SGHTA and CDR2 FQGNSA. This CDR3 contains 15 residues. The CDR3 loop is CASSPSAGANQPQHF. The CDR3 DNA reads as TGTGCCAGCAGCCCTAGCGCGGGAGCCAATCAGCCCCAGCATTTT.

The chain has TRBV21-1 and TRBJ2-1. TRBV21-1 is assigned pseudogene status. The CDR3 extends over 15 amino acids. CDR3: CASSKERVLYNEQFF. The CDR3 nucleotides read TGTGCCAGCAGCAAAGAACGGGTACTCTACAATGAGCAGTTCTTC.

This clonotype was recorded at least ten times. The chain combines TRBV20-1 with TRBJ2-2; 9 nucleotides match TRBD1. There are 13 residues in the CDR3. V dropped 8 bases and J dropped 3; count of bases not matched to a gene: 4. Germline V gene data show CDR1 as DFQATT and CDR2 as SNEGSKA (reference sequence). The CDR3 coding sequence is TGCAGTCGGACAGGGGATTACACCGGGGAGCTGTTTTTT. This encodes CSRTGDYTGELFF.

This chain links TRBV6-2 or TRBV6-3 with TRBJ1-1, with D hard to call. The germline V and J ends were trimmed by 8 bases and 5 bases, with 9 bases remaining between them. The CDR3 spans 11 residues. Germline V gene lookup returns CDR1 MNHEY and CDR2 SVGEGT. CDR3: CASWTSTEAFF. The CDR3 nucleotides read TGTGCCAGCTGGACGAGTACTGAAGCTTTCTTT.

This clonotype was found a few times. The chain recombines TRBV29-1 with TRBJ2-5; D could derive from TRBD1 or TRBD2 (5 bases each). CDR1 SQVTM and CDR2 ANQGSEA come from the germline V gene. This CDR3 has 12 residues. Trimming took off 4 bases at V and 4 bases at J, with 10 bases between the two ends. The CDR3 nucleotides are TGCAGCGTTGTACAGGCGGGAGAGACCCAGTACTTC. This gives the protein CSVVQAGETQYF. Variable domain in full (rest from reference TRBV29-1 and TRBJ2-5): SAVISQKPSRDICQRGTSLTIQCQVDSQVTMMFWYRQQPGQSLTLIATANQGSEATYESGFVIDKFPISRPNLTFSTLTVSNMSPEDSSIYLCSVVQAGETQYFGPGTRLLVL.

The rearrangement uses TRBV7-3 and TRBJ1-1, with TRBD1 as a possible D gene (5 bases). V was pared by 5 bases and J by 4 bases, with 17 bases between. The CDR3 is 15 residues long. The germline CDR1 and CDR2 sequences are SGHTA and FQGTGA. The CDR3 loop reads CASSPSGGERTEAFF. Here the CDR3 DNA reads TGTGCCAGCAGCCCCTCCGGGGGGGAGCGCACTGAAGCTTTCTTT.

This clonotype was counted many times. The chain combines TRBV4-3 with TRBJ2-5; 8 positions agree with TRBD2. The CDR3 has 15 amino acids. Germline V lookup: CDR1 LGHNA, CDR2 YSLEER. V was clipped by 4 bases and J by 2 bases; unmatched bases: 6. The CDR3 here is CASSLVTGGQETQYF. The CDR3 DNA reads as TGCGCCAGCAGCCTCGTAACGGGGGGGCAAGAGACCCAGTACTTC.

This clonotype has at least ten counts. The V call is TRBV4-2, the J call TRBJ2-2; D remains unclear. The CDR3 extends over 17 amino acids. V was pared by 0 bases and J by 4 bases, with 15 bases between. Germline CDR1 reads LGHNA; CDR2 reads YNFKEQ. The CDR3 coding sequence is TGTGCCAGCAGCCAAGAGCCCGCAGAGGCAGCCACCGGGGAGCTGTTTTTT. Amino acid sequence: CASSQEPAEAATGELFF.

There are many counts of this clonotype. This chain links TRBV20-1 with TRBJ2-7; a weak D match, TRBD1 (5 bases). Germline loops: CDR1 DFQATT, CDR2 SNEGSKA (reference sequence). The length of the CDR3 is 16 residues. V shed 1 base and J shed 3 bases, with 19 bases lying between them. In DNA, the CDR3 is TGCAGTGCTAGAGCTCCGGGCCAAGGGGCGTACTACGAGCAGTACTTC. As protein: CSARAPGQGAYYEQYF.

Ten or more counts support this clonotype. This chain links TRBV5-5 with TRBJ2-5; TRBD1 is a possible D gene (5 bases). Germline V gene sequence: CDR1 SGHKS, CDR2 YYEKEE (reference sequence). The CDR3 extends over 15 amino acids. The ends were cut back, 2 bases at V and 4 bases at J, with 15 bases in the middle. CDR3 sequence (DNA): TGTGCCAGCAGCTTTCCCCGTGAGCAGGGAGAGACCCAGTACTTC. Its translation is CASSFPREQGETQYF.

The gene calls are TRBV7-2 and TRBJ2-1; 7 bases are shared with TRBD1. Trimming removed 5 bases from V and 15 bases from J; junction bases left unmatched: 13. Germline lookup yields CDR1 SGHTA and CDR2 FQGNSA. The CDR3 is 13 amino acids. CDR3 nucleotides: TGTGCCAGCAGCCTAGGCCACAGGGGAGAGGTGTTCTTC. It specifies CASSLGHRGEVFF.

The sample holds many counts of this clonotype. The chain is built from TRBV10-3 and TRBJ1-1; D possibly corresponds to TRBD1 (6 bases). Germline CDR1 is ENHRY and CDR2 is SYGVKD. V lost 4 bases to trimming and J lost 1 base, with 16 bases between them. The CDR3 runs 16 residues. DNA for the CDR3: TGTGCCATCAGTGCTACCTCGGGGGCAGGGAACACTGAAGCTTTCTTT. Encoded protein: CAISATSGAGNTEAFF.

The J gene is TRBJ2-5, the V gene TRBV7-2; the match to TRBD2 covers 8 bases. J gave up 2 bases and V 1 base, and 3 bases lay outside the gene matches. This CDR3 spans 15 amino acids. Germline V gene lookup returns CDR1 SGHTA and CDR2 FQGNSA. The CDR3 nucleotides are TGTGCCAGCAGCTTAGACGGGACTAGACAAGAGACCCAGTACTTC. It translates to CASSLDGTRQETQYF.

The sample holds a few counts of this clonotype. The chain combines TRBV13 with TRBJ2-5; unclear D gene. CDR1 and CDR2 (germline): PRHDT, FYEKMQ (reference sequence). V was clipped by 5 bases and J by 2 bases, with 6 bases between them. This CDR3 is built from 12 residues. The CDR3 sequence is CASSGYQETQYF. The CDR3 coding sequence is TGTGCCAGCAGCGGATATCAAGAGACCCAGTACTTC. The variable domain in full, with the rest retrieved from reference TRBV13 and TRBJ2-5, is AAGVIQSPRHLIKEKRETATLKCYPIPRHDTVYWYQQGPGQDPQFLISFYEKMQSDKGSIPDRFSAQQFSDYHSELNMSSLELGDSALYFCASSGYQETQYFGPGTRLLVL.

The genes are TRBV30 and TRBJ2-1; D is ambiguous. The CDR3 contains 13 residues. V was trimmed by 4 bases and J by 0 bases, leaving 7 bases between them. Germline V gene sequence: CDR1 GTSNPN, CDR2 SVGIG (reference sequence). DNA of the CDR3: TGTGCCTGGACCCGAAGCTCCTACAATGAGCAGTTCTTC. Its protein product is CAWTRSSYNEQFF. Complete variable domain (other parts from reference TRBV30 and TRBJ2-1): SQTIHQWPATLVQPVGSPLSLECTVEGTSNPNLYWYRQAAGRGLQLLFYSVGIGQISSEVPQNLSASRPQDRQFILSSKKLLLSDSGFYLCAWTRSSYNEQFFGPGTRLTVL.

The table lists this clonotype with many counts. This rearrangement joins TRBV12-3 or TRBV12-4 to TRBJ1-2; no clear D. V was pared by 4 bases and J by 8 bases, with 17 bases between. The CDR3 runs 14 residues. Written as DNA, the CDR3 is TGTGCCAGCAGTTCTACGCAATCGGGTCACGGCTACACCTTC. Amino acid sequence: CASSSTQSGHGYTF.